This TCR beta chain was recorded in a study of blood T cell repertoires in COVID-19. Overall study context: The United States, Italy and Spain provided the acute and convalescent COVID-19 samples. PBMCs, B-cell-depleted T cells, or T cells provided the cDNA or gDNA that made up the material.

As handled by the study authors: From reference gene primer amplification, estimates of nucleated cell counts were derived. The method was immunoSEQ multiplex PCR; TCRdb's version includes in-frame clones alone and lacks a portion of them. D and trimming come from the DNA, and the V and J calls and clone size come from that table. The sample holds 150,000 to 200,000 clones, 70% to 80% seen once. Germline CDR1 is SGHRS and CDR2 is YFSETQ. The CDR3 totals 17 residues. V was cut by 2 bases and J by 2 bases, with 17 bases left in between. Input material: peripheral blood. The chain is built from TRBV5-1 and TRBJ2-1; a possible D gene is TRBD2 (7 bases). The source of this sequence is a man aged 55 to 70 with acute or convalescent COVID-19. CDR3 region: CASSFRSTGGPYNEQFF. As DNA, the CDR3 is TGCGCCAGCAGCTTTAGGTCTACCGGGGGGCCCTACAATGAGCAGTTCTTC.